This T cell receptor (beta chain) comes out of a study of T-cell reconstitution after alpha-beta-depleted transplantation in children. This CDR3 is 17 amino acids long. Germline V gene data show CDR1 as LGHNA and CDR2 as YNFKEQ. V was clipped by 0 bases and J by 1 base; unmatched bases: 6. This clonotype showed up just a few times. Unique molecular identifiers featured in how the TCRbeta library was prepared. One entry per CDR3 protein, called by TCRdb with MiXCR from the PCR reads. This table holds about 980,000 distinct CDR3 sequences, roughly 29% found once. Source: PBMCs, mostly from graft donor cells, taken 360 days after TCRalphabeta/CD19-depleted stem cell transplant. This TCR was sampled from a boy in the first two years of life who had a stem cell transplant for SCID, so the T cells may come from the graft donor. The chain uses TRBV4-2 and TRBJ2-7; TRBD2 aligns across 10 bases. The CDR3, as DNA: TGTGCCAGCAGCCAAGATTCGTTAGCGGGGGGATCCTACGAGCAGTACTTC. Protein product: CASSQDSLAGGSYEQYF.